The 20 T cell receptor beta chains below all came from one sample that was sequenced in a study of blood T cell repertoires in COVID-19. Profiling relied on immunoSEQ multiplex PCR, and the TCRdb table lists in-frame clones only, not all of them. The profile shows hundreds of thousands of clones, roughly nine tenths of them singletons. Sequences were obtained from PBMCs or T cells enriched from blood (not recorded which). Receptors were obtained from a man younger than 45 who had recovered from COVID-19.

The CDR3 DNA reads TGTGCCAGTAGTATAACCCCGGGACAGGGTAACTATGGCTACACCTTC. Protein product: CASSITPGQGNYGYTF. The rearrangement uses TRBV19 and TRBJ1-2, with 9 bases lining up with TRBD1. Trimming removed 2 bases from V and 1 base from J; junction bases left unmatched: 5. This CDR3 has 16 amino acids. Germline V gene sequence: CDR1 LNHDA, CDR2 SQIVND (reference sequence).

CDR3 in DNA: TGCGCCAGCAGCGGAGGTATTCCTGCTAACTATGGCTACACCTTC. Translating gives CASSGGIPANYGYTF. The J gene is TRBJ1-2, the V gene TRBV5-1; the D is unclear. The CDR3 is 15 amino acids. The V gene's germline CDR1 is SGHRS and CDR2 YFSETQ. V lost 4 bases and J 0 bases, leaving 13 bases between the germline ends. Variable domain in full (rest from reference TRBV5-1 and TRBJ1-2): KAGVTQTPRYLIKTRGQQVTLSCSPISGHRSVSWYQQTPGQGLQFLFEYFSETQRNKGNFPGRFSGRQFSNSRSEMNVSTLELGDSALYLCASSGGIPANYGYTFGSGTRLTVV.

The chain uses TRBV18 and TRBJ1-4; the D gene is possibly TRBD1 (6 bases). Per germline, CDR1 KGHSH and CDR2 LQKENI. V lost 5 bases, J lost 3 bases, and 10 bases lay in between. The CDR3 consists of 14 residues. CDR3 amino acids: CASSLGAANEKLFF. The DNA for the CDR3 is TGTGCCAGCTCATTGGGGGCTGCTAATGAAAAACTGTTTTTT.

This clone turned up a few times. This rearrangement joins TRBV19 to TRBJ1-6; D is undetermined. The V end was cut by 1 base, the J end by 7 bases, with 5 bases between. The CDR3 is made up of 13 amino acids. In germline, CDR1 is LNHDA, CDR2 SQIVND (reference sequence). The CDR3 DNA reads TGTGCCAGTAGTATAGTAGAGAATTCACCCCTCCACTTT. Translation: CASSIVENSPLHF.

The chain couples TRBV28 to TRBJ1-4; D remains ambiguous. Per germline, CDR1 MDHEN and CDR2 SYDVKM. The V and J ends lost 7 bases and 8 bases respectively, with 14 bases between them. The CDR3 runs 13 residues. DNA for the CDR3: TGTGCCAGCACCTGGGGAGGCGCCGAAAAACTGTTTTTT. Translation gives CASTWGGAEKLFF.

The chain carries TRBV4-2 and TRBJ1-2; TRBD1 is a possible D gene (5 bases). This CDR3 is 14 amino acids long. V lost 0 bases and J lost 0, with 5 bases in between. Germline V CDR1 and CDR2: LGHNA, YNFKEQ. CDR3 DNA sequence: TGTGCCAGCAGCCAAGACAGGGCTAACTATGGCTACACCTTC. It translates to CASSQDRANYGYTF.

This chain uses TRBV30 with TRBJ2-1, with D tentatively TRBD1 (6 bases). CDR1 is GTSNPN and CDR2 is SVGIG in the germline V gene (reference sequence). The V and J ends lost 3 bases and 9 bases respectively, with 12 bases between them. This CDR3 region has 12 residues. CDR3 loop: CAWSQQGAEQFF. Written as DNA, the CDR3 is TGTGCCTGGAGCCAACAGGGAGCTGAGCAGTTCTTC. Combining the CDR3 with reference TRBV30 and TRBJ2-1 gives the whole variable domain SQTIHQWPATLVQPVGSPLSLECTVEGTSNPNLYWYRQAAGRGLQLLFYSVGIGQISSEVPQNLSASRPQDRQFILSSKKLLLSDSGFYLCAWSQQGAEQFFGPGTRLTVL.

CDR3 DNA sequence: TGCAGCGTTGAAAAGGCTAGCTCTAGCACAGATACGCAGTATTTT. As protein: CSVEKASSSTDTQYF. The gene calls are TRBV29-1 and TRBJ2-3; TRBD2 is a possible D gene (5 bases). The CDR3 runs 15 residues. The ends were cut back, 2 bases at V and 0 bases at J, with 12 bases in the middle. The germline CDR1 and CDR2 sequences are SQVTM and ANQGSEA.

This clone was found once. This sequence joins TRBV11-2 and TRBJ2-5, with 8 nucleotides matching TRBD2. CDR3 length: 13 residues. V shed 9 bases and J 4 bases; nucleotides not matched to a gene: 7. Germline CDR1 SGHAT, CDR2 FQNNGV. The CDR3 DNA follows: TGTGCCAGTGTCTCGGGGGGGGTAGAGACCCAGTACTTC. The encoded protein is CASVSGGVETQYF.

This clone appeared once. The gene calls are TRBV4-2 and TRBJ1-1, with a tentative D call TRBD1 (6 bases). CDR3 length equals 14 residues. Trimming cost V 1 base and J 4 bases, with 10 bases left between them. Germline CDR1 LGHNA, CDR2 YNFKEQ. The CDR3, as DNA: TGTGCCAGCAGCCAAGCTGGGGGCCCCACTGAAGCTTTCTTT. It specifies CASSQAGGPTEAFF.

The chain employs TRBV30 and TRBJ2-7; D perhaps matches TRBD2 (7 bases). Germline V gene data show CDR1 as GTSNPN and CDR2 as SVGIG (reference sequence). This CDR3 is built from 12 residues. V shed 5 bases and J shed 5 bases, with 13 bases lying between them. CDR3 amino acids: CAWSRGAHEQYF. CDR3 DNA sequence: TGTGCCTGGTCCCGGGGGGCCCACGAGCAGTACTTC.

CDR3 nucleotides: TGTGCCAGTAGTAATAGACACAGCACGGATAGCAATCAGCCCCAGCATTTT. Translated, it gives CASSNRHSTDSNQPQHF. The chain joins TRBV19 to TRBJ1-5; D remains unclear. The V end lost 4 bases, the J end lost 0 bases, and 16 bases lay between the germline ends. The length of the CDR3 is 17 residues. The germline CDR1 and CDR2 sequences are LNHDA and SQIVND (reference sequence).

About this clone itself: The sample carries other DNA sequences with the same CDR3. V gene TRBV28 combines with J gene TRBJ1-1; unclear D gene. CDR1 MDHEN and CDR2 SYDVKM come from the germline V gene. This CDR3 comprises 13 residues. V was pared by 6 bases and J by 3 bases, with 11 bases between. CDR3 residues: CASRPRVYTEAFF. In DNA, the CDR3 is TGTGCCAGCAGACCTCGGGTGTACACTGAAGCTTTCTTT.

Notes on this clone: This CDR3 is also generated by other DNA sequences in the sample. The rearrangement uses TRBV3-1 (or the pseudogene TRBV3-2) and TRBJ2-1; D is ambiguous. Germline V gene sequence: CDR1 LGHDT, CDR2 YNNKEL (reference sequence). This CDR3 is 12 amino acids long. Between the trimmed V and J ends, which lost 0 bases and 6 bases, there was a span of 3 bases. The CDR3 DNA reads TGTGCCAGCAGCCAAGATAGCAATGAGCAGTTCTTC. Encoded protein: CASSQDSNEQFF.

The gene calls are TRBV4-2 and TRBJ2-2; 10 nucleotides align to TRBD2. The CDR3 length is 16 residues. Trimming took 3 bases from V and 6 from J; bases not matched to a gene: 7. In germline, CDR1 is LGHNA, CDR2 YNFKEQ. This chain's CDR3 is CASSQPTSGIPGELFF. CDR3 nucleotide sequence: TGTGCCAGCAGCCAGCCCACTAGCGGGATACCCGGGGAGCTGTTTTTT.

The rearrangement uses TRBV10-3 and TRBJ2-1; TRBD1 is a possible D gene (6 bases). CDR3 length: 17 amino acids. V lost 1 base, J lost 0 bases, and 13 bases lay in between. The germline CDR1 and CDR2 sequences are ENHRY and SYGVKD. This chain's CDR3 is CAISEYQGPLSYNEQFF. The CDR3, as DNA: TGTGCCATCAGTGAGTACCAGGGGCCCCTCTCCTACAATGAGCAGTTCTTC.

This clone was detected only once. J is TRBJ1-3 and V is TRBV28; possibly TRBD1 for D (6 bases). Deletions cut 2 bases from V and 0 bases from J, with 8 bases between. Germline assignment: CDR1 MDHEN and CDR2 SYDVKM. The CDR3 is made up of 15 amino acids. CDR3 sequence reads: CASSLQGLSGNTIYF. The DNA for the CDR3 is TGTGCCAGCAGTTTACAGGGGCTCTCTGGAAACACCATATATTTT. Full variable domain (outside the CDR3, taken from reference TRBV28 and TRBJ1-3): DVKVTQSSRYLVKRTGEKVFLECVQDMDHENMFWYRQDPGLGLRLIYFSYDVKMKEKGDIPEGYSVSREKKERFSLILESASTNQTSMYLCASSLQGLSGNTIYFGEGSWLTVV.

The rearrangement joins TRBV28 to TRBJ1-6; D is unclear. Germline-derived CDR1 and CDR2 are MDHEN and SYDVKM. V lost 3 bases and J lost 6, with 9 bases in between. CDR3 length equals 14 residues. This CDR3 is CASSLSYGNSPLHF. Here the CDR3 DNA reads TGTGCCAGCAGTTTGAGTTACGGTAATTCACCCCTCCACTTT.

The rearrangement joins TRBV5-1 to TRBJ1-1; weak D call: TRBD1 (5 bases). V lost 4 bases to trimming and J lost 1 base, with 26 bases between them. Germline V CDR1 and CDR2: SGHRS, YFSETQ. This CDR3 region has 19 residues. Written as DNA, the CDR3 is TGCGCCAGCAGCCCCTTTGCCGACAGTTTTATCGCAGGGAACACTGAAGCTTTCTTT. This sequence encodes CASSPFADSFIAGNTEAFF.

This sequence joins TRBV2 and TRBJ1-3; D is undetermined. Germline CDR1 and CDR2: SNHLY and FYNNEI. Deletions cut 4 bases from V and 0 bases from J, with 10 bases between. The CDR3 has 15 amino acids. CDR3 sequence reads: CASSVDKNSGNTIYF. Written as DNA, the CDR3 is TGTGCCAGCAGTGTTGACAAAAACTCTGGAAACACCATATATTTT.